The 6 T cell receptor beta chains below come from one sample, sequenced in a study of blood T cell repertoires in COVID-19. The table came from immunoSEQ multiplex PCR; TCRdb's copy has only in-frame clones and leaves some out. The sample shows roughly 220,000 clones, around four fifths of them seen only once. Sequenced material: peripheral blood. Source of these receptors: a woman aged 60-70 years who had recovered from COVID-19.

V and J are TRBV9 and TRBJ2-2, with D maybe TRBD2 (5 bases). Germline values: CDR1 SGDLS, CDR2 YYNGEE. The ends were cut back, 4 bases at V and 4 bases at J, with 11 bases in the middle. The CDR3 loop spans 14 amino acids. CDR3 sequence (DNA): TGTGCCAGCAGCTTAAAAGAGGGCACCGGGGAGCTGTTTTTT. It translates to CASSLKEGTGELFF.

The chain recombines TRBV13 with TRBJ1-1, with TRBD1 identical over 7 bases. The germline CDR1 and CDR2 sequences are PRHDT and FYEKMQ (reference sequence). The CDR3 loop spans 14 amino acids. Unmatched junction bases numbered 8, after V lost 8 bases and J lost 2 bases. CDR3 region: CASGVQGGNTEAFF. CDR3 nucleotide sequence: TGTGCCAGCGGTGTTCAGGGGGGAAACACTGAAGCTTTCTTT.

The chain carries TRBV7-2 and TRBJ2-1, with a weak D call TRBD1 (6 bases). V dropped 1 base and J dropped 5 bases, with 9 bases sitting between them. The CDR3 sequence is 14 residues long. In germline, CDR1 is SGHTA, CDR2 FQGNSA. The CDR3 reads CASSLVGAHNEQFF. CDR3 DNA sequence: TGTGCCAGCAGCTTAGTGGGGGCCCACAATGAGCAGTTCTTC.

This chain joins TRBV2 and TRBJ2-3; D perhaps matches TRBD2 (7 bases). Trimming took off 0 bases at V and 3 bases at J, with 13 bases between the two ends. Germline CDR1 is SNHLY and CDR2 is FYNNEI. The CDR3 loop spans 16 amino acids. The CDR3 spells CASSEALRGGTDTQYF. The CDR3 nucleotides read TGTGCCAGCAGTGAAGCGCTCAGGGGAGGGACAGATACGCAGTATTTT.

This sequence joins TRBV9 and TRBJ2-3; D might be TRBD2 (6 bases). CDR3 length: 14 residues. V lost 0 bases and J lost 4, with 9 bases in between. Germline CDR1 is SGDLS and CDR2 is YYNGEE. The CDR3, as DNA: TGTGCCAGCAGCGTAGCCGGGGGATCAGATACGCAGTATTTT. Translating it yields CASSVAGGSDTQYF.

This clone showed up just once. This chain uses TRBV10-3 with TRBJ1-2; a weak D match, TRBD1 (5 bases). V shed 0 bases and J shed 4 bases, with 9 bases lying between them. The CDR3 has 14 amino acids. The germline V gene has CDR1 ENHRY and CDR2 SYGVKD. The CDR3 protein is CAISESSTGYGYTF. DNA for the CDR3: TGTGCCATCAGTGAGTCTAGTACAGGCTATGGCTACACCTTC.